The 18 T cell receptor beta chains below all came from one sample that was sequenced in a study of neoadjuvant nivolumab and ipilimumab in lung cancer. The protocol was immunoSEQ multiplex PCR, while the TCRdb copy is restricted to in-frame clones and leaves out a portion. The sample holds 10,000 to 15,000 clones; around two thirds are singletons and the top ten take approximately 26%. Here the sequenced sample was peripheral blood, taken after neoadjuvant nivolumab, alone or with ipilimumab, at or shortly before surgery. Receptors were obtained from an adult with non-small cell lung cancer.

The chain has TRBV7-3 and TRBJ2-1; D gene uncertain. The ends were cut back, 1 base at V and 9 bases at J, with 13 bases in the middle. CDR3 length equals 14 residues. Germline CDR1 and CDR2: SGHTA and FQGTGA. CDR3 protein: CASSLSLSTPEQFF. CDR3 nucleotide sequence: TGTGCCAGCAGCTTAAGCCTATCCACACCTGAGCAGTTCTTC.

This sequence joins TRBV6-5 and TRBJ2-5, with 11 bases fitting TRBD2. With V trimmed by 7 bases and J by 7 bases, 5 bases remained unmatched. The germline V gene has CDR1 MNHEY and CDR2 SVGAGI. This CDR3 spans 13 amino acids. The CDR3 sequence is CASMLAGGGTQYF. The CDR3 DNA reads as TGTGCCAGCATGCTAGCGGGAGGTGGGACCCAGTACTTC.

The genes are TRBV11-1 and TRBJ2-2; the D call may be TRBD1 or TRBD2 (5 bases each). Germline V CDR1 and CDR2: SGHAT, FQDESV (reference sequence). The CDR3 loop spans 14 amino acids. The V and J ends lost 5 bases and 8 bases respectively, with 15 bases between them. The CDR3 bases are TGTGCCAGCAGCCCCGGGACGGCGAGGGGGGAGCTGTTTTTT. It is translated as CASSPGTARGELFF.

This CDR3 is CASSPPTVRNTGELFF. The CDR3, as DNA: TGTGCCAGCTCACCCCCGACGGTCCGGAACACCGGGGAGCTGTTTTTT. The chain carries TRBV18 and TRBJ2-2; the D is unclear. CDR3 size: 16 residues. Trimming shortened V by 3 bases and J by 1 base, and 12 bases separated the two germline ends. Per germline, CDR1 KGHSH and CDR2 LQKENI. The full variable domain, completed using reference TRBV18 and TRBJ2-2, is NAGVMQNPRHLVRRRGQEARLRCSPMKGHSHVYWYRQLPEEGLKFMVYLQKENIIDESGMPKERFSAEFPKEGPSILRIQQVVRGDSAAYFCASSPPTVRNTGELFFGEGSRLTVL.

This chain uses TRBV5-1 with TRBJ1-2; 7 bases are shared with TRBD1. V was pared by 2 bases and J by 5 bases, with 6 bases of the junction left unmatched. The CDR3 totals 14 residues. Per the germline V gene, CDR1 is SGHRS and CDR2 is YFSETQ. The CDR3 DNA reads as TGCGCCAGCAGCTTCGGGACAGATACTTATGGCTACACCTTC. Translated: CASSFGTDTYGYTF. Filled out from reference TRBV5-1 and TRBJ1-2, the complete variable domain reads KAGVTQTPRYLIKTRGQQVTLSCSPISGHRSVSWYQQTPGQGLQFLFEYFSETQRNKGNFPGRFSGRQFSNSRSEMNVSTLELGDSALYLCASSFGTDTYGYTFGSGTRLTVV.

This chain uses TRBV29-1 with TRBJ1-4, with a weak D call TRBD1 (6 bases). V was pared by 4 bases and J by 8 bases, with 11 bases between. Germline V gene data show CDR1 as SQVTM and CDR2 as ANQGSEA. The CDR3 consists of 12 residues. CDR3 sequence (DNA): TGCAGCGTTGGCCGGGGGGGCGAAAAACTGTTTTTT. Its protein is CSVGRGGEKLFF.

CDR3 sequence (DNA): TGTGCCTGGAGTGTTGGGGGGCCCCAGCATTTT. This translates into CAWSVGGPQHF. The chain carries TRBV30 and TRBJ1-5; TRBD1 might be the D (5 bases). The ends were cut back, 0 bases at V and 9 bases at J, with 6 bases in the middle. This CDR3 has 11 amino acids. Germline-derived CDR1 and CDR2 are GTSNPN and SVGIG (reference sequence).

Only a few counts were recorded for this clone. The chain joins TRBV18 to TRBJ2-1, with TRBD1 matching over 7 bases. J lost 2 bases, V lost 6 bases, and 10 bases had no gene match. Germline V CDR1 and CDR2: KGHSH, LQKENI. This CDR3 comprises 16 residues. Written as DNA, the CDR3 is TGTGCCAGCTCCCCCGGACAGGTTGGCACCTACAATGAGCAGTTCTTC. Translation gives CASSPGQVGTYNEQFF.

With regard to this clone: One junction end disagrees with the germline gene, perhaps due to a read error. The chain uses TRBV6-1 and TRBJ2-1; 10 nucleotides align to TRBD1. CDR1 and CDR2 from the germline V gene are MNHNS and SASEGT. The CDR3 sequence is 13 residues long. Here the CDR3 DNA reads TGTGCCAGCAGAATGACAGGGGGCAATGAGCGGTTCTTC. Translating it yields CASRMTGGNERFF.

The CDR3 is CASSCYRPTNTGELFF. The CDR3, as DNA: TGCGCCAGCAGCTGTTACAGGCCAACGAACACCGGGGAGCTGTTTTTT. V gene TRBV5-1 combines with J gene TRBJ2-2; the D gene is possibly TRBD1 (5 bases). CDR3 length equals 16 residues. V was shortened by 3 bases and J by 0 bases, with 12 bases between the two germline ends. Per the germline V gene, CDR1 is SGHRS and CDR2 is YFSETQ.

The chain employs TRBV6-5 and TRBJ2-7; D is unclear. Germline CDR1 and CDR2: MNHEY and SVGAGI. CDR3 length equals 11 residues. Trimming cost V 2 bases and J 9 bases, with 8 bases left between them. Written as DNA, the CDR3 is TGTGCCAGCAGTTACGCGTCCGTGCAGTACTTC. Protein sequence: CASSYASVQYF.

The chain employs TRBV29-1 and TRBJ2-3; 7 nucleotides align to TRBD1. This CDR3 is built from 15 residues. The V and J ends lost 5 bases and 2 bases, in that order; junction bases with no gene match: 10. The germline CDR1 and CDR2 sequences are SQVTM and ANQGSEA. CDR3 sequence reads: CSVSRQGIVTDTQYF. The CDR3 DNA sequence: TGCAGCGTTTCCAGACAGGGTATAGTCACAGATACGCAGTATTTT.

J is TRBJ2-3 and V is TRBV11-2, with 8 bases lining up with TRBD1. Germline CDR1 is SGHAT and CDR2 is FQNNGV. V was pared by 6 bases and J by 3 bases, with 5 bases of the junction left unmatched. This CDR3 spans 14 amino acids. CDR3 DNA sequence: TGTGCCAGCAGTGGACAGGGTAAAACAGATACGCAGTATTTT. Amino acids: CASSGQGKTDTQYF.

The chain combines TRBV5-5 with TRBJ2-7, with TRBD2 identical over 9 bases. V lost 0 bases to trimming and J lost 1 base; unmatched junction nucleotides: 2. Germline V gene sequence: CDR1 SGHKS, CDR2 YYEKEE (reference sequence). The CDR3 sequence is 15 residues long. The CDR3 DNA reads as TGTGCCAGCAGCTTGGCTAGCGGGGCATCCTACGAGCAGTACTTC. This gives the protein CASSLASGASYEQYF.

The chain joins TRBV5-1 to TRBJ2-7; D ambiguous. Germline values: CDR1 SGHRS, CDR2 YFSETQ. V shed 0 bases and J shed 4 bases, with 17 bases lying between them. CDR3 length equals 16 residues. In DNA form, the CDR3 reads TGCGCCAGCAGCTTGGCGGTGGGTCCTGGTGGGTACGAGCAGTACTTC. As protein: CASSLAVGPGGYEQYF.

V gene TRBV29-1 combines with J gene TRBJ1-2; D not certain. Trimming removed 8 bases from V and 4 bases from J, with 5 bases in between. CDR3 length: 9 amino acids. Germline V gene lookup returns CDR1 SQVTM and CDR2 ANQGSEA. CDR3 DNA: TGCAGCTTTAGCTATGGCTACACCTTC. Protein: CSFSYGYTF. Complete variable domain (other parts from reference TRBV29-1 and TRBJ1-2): SAVISQKPSRDICQRGTSLTIQCQVDSQVTMMFWYRQQPGQSLTLIATANQGSEATYESGFVIDKFPISRPNLTFSTLTVSNMSPEDSSIYLCSFSYGYTFGSGTRLTVV.

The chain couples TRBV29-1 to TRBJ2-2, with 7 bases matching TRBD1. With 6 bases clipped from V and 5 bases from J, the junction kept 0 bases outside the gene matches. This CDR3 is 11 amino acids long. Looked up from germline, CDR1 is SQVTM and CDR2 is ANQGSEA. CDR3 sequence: CSVQGTGELFF. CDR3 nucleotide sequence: TGCAGCGTACAGGGGACCGGGGAGCTGTTTTTT.

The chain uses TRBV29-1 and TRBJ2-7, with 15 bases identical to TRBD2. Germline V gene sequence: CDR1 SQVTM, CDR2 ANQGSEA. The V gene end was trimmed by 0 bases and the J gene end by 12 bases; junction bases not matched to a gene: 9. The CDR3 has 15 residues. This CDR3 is CSVEDGLAGGGGVYF. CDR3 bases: TGCAGCGTTGAAGATGGACTAGCGGGAGGGGGGGGCGTGTACTTC.